Below, 3 T cell receptor beta chains from the same sample are listed, as sequenced in a study of PD-L1 blockade in urothelial cancer. As for time point: peripheral blood 6 weeks after treatment start. This table comes from immunoSEQ multiplex PCR, and its TCRdb copy is limited to in-frame clones, with some not included. Of 35,000 to 40,000 clones in the sample, 86% are singletons; the top ten hold about 22%. The source was PBMCs, collected around atezolizumab (anti-PD-L1) treatment. Source of these receptors: a man aged 55 to 70 with urothelial cancer.

The V call is TRBV18, the J call TRBJ2-7; TRBD2 agrees at 9 bases. The CDR3 runs to 15 residues. The germline gives CDR1 KGHSH, CDR2 LQKENI. The ends lost 6 bases at V and 0 bases at J; junction bases unmatched: 6. The CDR3 sequence is CASSLGTSLSYEQYF. The CDR3 DNA reads TGTGCCAGCTCCCTGGGGACTAGCCTCTCCTACGAGCAGTACTTC.

This clone was recorded once. This chain joins TRBV10-2 and TRBJ1-3, with D possibly matching TRBD1 (6 bases). The CDR3 contains 15 residues. CDR1 WSHSY and CDR2 SAAADI come from the germline V gene. V lost 8 bases and J 0 bases, leaving 14 bases between the germline ends. CDR3 in DNA: TGCGCCAGCGGGGGGGCCGAGCGCTCTGGAAACACCATATATTTT. Translation: CASGGAERSGNTIYF.

J is TRBJ2-5 and V is TRBV7-3, with 7 bases matching TRBD2. V lost 1 base to trimming and J lost 5 bases; unmatched junction nucleotides: 13. This CDR3 is built from 17 residues. Looked up from germline, CDR1 is SGHTA and CDR2 is FQGTGA. CDR3 sequence (DNA): TGTGCCAGCAGCTTAATGAGTCCCGAAGCGGGGACGGAGACCCAGTACTTC. Protein product: CASSLMSPEAGTETQYF. Drawing the rest from reference TRBV7-3 and TRBJ2-5, the complete variable domain is GAGVSQTPSNKVTEKGKYVELRCDPISGHTALYWYRQSLGQGPEFLIYFQGTGAADDSGLPNDRFFAVRPEGSVSTLKIQRTERGDSAVYLCASSLMSPEAGTETQYFGPGTRLLVL.